This TCR beta chain derives from a study of T cell responses to AZD1222 COVID-19 vaccine. This CDR3 comprises 15 residues. Trimming shortened V by 3 bases and J by 0 bases, and 10 bases separated the two germline ends. CDR1 is KGHDR and CDR2 is SFDVKD in the germline V gene. As for this clone: Its target is not known.

Notes on the study in general: CD4 TCRs linked to vaccination spanned spike, dominating at 160-218 and 743-854.

Produced via immunoSEQ multiplex PCR; TCRdb's table is partial and in-frame only. The sample lists about 150,000 clones; about 93% were seen once. Sample: peripheral blood, taken 28 days after the second AZD1222 dose. The V and J genes are TRBV24-1 and TRBJ2-5; D ambiguous. The TCR was taken from an adult who received the AZD1222 COVID-19 vaccine. CDR3 in amino acids: CATSDTVGYQETQYF. The CDR3 DNA reads as TGTGCCACCAGTGATACAGTGGGGTACCAAGAGACCCAGTACTTC.